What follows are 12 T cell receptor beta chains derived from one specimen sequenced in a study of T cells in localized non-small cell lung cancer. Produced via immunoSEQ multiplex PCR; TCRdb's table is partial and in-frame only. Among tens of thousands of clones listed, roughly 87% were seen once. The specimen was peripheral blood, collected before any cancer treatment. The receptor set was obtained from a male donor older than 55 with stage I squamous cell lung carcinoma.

CDR3 coding DNA: TGTGCCAGCAGTGCCCACACAGGGGGCAACTACGAGCAGTACTTC. This codes for CASSAHTGGNYEQYF. The V and J genes are TRBV6-1 and TRBJ2-7; the match to TRBD1 covers 9 bases. J lost 3 bases, V lost 4 bases, and 7 bases had no gene match. The CDR3 is made up of 15 amino acids. Germline CDR1 reads MNHNS; CDR2 reads SASEGT.

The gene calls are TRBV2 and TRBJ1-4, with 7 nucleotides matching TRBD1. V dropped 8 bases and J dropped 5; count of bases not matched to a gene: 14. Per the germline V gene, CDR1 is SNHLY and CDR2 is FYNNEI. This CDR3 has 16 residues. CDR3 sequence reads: CASLRGTARMNEKLFF. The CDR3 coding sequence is TGTGCCAGCCTCAGAGGGACAGCAAGAATGAATGAAAAACTGTTTTTT.

CDR3 coding DNA: TGTGCCAGCTCAGCAACAGGGGGCACAGATACGCAGTATTTT. Its translation is CASSATGGTDTQYF. This chain links TRBV18 with TRBJ2-3, with 7 bases identical to TRBD1. The V and J ends lost 5 bases and 1 base, in that order; junction bases with no gene match: 3. This CDR3 region has 14 residues. Germline V gene sequence: CDR1 KGHSH, CDR2 LQKENI.

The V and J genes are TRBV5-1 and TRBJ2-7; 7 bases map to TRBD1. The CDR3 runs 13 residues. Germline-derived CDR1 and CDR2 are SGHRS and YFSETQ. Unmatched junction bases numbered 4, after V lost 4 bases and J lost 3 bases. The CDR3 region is CASSPGQHYEQYF. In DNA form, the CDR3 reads TGCGCCAGCAGCCCGGGACAGCACTACGAGCAGTACTTC.

The CDR3 DNA sequence: TGCGCCAGCAGCTTGAACAGCTATGGCTACACCTTC. Residues: CASSLNSYGYTF. This chain links TRBV5-1 with TRBJ1-2; no firm D call. The CDR3 runs 12 residues. The V and J ends lost 1 base and 4 bases respectively, with 5 bases between them. Looked up from germline, CDR1 is SGHRS and CDR2 is YFSETQ.

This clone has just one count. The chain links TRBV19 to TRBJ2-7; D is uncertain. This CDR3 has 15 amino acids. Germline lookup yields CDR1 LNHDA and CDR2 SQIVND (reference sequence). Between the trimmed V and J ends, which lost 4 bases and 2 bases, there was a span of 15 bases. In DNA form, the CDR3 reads TGTGCCAGTAGTACGTTTTCTAACATCCCCTACGAGCAGTACTTC. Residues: CASSTFSNIPYEQYF.

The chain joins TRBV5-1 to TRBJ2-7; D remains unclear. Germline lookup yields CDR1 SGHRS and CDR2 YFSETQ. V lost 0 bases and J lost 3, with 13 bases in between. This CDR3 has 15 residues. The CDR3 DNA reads TGCGCCAGCAGCTTGGCCCGGCGCCCATTCTACGAGCAGTACTTC. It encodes CASSLARRPFYEQYF.

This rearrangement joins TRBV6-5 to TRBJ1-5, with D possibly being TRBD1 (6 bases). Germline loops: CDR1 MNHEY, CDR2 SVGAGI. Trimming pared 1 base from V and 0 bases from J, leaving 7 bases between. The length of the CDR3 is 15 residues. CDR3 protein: CASSYYRASNQPQHF. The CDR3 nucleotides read TGTGCCAGCAGTTACTACAGGGCTAGCAATCAGCCCCAGCATTTT.

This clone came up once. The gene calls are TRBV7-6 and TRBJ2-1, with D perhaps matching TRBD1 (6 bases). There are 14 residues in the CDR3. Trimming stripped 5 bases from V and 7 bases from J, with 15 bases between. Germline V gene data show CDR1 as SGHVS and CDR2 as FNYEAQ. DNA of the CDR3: TGTGCCAGCAGCCCACCACAGGGATGGAATGAGCAGTTCTTC. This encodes CASSPPQGWNEQFF.

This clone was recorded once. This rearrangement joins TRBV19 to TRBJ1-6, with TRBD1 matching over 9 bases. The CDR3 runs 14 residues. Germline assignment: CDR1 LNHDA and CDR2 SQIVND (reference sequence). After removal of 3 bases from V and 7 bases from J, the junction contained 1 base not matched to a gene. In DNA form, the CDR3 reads TGTGCCAGTAGTATCGGGACAGGGAATTCACCCCTCCACTTT. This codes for CASSIGTGNSPLHF.

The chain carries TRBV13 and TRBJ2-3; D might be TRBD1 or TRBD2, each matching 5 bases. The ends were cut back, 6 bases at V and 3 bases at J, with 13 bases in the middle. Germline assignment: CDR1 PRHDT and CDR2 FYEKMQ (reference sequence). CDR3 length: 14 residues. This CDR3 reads CASRRRDRTDTQYF. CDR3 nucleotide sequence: TGTGCCAGCAGACGTAGGGACCGGACAGATACGCAGTATTTT.

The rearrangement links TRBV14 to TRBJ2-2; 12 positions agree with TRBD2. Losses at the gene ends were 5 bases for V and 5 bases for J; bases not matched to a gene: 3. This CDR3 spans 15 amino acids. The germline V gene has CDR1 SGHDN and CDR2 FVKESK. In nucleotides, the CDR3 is TGTGCCAGCAGCGAGGGACTAGCGGGTACCGGGGAGCTGTTTTTT. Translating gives CASSEGLAGTGELFF.